These 3 T cell receptor beta chains came from one sample sequenced in a study of blood T cell repertoires in COVID-19. TCRdb keeps only in-frame clones here, not all; method: immunoSEQ multiplex PCR. The table shows 150,000 to 200,000 clones, with about 80% occurring only once. Material for sequencing was peripheral blood. The receptors stem from a woman aged 80 or older with acute or convalescent COVID-19.

The V call is TRBV19, the J call TRBJ1-1, with D possibly matching TRBD1 (6 bases). V lost 2 bases, J lost 4 bases, and 8 bases lay in between. CDR3 size: 13 residues. Germline CDR1 and CDR2: LNHDA and SQIVND (reference sequence). CDR3 region: CASSIKTGTEAFF. In DNA, the CDR3 is TGTGCCAGTAGTATAAAGACAGGCACTGAAGCTTTCTTT.

The rearrangement joins TRBV14 to TRBJ1-3, with D hard to call. Germline CDR1 is SGHDN and CDR2 is FVKESK. Deletions cut 4 bases from V and 3 bases from J, with 13 bases between. This CDR3 contains 15 residues. CDR3 DNA: TGTGCCAGCAGCCTACGGGGAATGCTTGGAAACACCATATATTTT. This encodes CASSLRGMLGNTIYF.

The chain has TRBV6-7 and TRBJ2-7; tentative D call: TRBD2 (7 bases). TRBV6-7 is noted as an ORF with a role that remains uncertain. The CDR3 extends over 13 amino acids. The ends were cut back, 10 bases at V and 7 bases at J, with 20 bases in the middle. CDR3 DNA sequence: TGTGCCACCTCAGGGGAGGGCCCTGGGGAGCAGTACTTC. It is translated as CATSGEGPGEQYF.